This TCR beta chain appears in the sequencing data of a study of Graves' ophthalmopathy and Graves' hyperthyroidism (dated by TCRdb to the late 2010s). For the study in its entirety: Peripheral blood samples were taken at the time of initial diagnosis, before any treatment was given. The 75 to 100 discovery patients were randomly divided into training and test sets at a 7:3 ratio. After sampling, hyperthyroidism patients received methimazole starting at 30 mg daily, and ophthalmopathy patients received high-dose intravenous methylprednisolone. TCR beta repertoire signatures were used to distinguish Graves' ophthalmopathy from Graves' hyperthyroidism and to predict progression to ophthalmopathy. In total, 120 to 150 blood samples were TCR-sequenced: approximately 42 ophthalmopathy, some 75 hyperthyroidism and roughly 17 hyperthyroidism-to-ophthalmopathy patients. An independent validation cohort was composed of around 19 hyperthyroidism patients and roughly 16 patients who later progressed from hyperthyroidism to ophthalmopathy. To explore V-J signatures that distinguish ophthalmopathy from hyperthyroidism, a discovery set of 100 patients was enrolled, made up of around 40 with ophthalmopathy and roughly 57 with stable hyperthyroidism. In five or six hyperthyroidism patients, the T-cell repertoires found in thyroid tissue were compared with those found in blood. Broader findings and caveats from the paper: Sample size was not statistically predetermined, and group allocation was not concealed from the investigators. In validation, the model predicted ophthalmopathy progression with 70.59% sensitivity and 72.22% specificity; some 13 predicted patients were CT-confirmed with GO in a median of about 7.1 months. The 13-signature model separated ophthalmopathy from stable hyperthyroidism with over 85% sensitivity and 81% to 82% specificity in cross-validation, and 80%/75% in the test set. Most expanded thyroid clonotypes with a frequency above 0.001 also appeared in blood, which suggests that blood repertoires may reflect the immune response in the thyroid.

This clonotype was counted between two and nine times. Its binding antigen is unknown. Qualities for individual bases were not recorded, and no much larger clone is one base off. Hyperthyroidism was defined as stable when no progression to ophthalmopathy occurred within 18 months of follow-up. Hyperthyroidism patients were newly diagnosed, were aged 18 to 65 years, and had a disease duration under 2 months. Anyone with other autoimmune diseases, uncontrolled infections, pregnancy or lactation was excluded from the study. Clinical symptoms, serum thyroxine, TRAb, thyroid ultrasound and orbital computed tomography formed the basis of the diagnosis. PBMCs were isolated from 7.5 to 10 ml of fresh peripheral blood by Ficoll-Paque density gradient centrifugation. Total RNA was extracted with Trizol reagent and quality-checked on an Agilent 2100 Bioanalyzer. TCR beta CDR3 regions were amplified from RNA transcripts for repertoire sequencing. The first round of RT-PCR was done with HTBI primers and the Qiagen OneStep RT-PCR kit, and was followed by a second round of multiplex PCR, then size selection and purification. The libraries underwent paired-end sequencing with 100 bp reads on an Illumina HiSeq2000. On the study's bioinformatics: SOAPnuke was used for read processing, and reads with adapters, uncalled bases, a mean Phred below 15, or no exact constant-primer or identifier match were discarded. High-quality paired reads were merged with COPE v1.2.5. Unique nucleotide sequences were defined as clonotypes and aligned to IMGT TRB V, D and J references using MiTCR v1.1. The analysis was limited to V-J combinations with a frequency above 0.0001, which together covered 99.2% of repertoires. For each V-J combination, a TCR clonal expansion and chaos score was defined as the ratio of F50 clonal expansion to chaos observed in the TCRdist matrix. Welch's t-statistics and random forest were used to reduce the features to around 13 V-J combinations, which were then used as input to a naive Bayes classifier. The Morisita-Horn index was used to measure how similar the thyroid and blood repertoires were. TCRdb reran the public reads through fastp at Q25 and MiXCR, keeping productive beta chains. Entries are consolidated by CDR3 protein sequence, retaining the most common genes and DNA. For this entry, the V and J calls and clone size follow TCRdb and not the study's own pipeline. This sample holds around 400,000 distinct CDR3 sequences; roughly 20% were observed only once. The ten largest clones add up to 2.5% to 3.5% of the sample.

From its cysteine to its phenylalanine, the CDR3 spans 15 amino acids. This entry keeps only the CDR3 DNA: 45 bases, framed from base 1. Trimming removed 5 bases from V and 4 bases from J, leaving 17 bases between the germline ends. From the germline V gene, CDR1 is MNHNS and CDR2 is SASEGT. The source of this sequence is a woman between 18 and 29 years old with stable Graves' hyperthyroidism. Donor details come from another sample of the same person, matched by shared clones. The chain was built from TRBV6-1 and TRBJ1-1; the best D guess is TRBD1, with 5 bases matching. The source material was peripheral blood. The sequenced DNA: TGTGCCAGCAGTCCACCCGCTGACAGACCCACTGAAGCTTTCTTT. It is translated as CASSPPADRPTEAFF.